These 20 T cell receptor beta chains were sequenced from one sample in a study of T cells after yellow fever vaccination. Each CDR3 protein gets one entry after TCRdb re-called the 5' RACE reads with MiXCR. The sample has roughly 350,000 distinct CDR3 sequences; roughly 4.3% are singletons. Sequenced here: PBMCs, sampled 5 days after the yellow fever booster vaccination. The receptors stem from a man between 18 and 29 years old who received the YFV17D yellow fever vaccine.

This clonotype was observed a handful of times. The V and J genes are TRBV2 and TRBJ2-2; D is uncertain. CDR3 length: 14 residues. Trimming shortened V by 6 bases and J by 1 base, and 9 bases separated the two germline ends. Germline lookup yields CDR1 SNHLY and CDR2 FYNNEI. In nucleotides, the CDR3 is TGTGCCAGCAGAGCCGACAAGAACACCGGGGAGCTGTTTTTT. Protein product: CASRADKNTGELFF.

This clonotype showed up just a few times. The V call is TRBV4-1, the J call TRBJ1-2, with 11 bases fitting TRBD1. There are 16 residues in the CDR3. J lost 4 bases, V lost 0 bases, and 4 bases had no gene match. The V gene's germline CDR1 is MGHRA and CDR2 YSYEKL. DNA for the CDR3: TGCGCCAGCAGCCAAGACCGGGGGACAGGGGGCTATGGCTACACCTTC. Its protein product is CASSQDRGTGGYGYTF.

The chain has TRBV7-8 and TRBJ2-3, with a possible D match to TRBD1 (6 bases). This CDR3 has 16 residues. Germline-derived CDR1 and CDR2 are SGHVS and FQNEAQ. The ends were cut back, 4 bases at V and 2 bases at J, with 16 bases in the middle. The CDR3 region has the DNA TGTGCCAGCAGCTCGGACAGACCTACTCCCACAGATACGCAGTATTTT. It codes for CASSSDRPTPTDTQYF. Full variable domain (rest looked up from reference TRBV7-8 and TRBJ2-3): GAGVSQSPRYKVAKRGQDVALRCDPISGHVSLFWYQQALGQGPEFLTYFQNEAQLDKSGLPSDRFFAERPEGSVSTLKIQRTQQEDSAVYLCASSSDRPTPTDTQYFGPGTRLTVL.

This clonotype was observed many times. V and J are TRBV19 and TRBJ2-7; a weak D match, TRBD2 (6 bases). In germline, CDR1 is LNHDA, CDR2 SQIVND (reference sequence). Deletions cut 5 bases from V and 3 bases from J, with 8 bases between. The CDR3 is 12 amino acids. The CDR3 region is CASSSGSYEQYF. The CDR3 bases are TGTGCCAGTAGTTCCGGGAGCTACGAGCAGTACTTC.

In this sample, this clonotype turned up many times. V is TRBV7-2 and J is TRBJ2-7, with D unclear. The CDR3 is 14 residues long. The germline V gene encodes CDR1 SGHTA and CDR2 FQGNSA. Deletions cut 1 base from V and 3 bases from J, with 10 bases between. In DNA form, the CDR3 reads TGTGCCAGCAGCTTAGTTCCAGGAAACTACGAGCAGTACGTC. Translating it yields CASSLVPGNYEQYV.

The chain links TRBV24-1 to TRBJ1-2; 7 bases agree with TRBD1. Germline V gene sequence: CDR1 KGHDR, CDR2 SFDVKD. The CDR3 contains 20 residues. V lost 9 bases and J lost 8; bases outside the gene matches: 32. This CDR3 reads CATLTPGQNSPSDRWRGYTF. CDR3 DNA sequence: TGTGCCACCCTTACTCCGGGACAGAATTCGCCCAGTGATCGGTGGAGAGGCTACACCTTC.

The chain is built from TRBV4-1 and TRBJ1-2; tentatively, D is TRBD1 (6 bases). This CDR3 is built from 15 residues. V dropped 1 base and J dropped 0 bases, with 9 bases sitting between them. Germline CDR1 and CDR2: MGHRA and YSYEKL. CDR3 sequence reads: CASSQGGHPNYGYTF. CDR3 DNA: TGCGCCAGCAGCCAAGGGGGACACCCTAACTATGGCTACACCTTC.

The V call is TRBV7-8, the J call TRBJ1-5, with D unresolved. The length of the CDR3 is 12 residues. The germline V gene encodes CDR1 SGHVS and CDR2 FQNEAQ. V was pared by 5 bases and J by 4 bases, with 6 bases between. The CDR3 sequence is CASSRPNQPQHF. The CDR3 DNA follows: TGTGCCAGCAGCCGACCTAATCAGCCCCAGCATTTT.

The gene calls are TRBV7-8 and TRBJ2-7, with TRBD2 identical over 11 bases. J was trimmed by 4 bases and V by 3 bases; bases with no gene match: 5. The germline V gene has CDR1 SGHVS and CDR2 FQNEAQ. The CDR3 covers 15 residues. Here the CDR3 reads CASSFVAGGVYEQYV. The DNA of the CDR3 is TGTGCCAGCAGCTTTGTAGCGGGGGGGGTTTACGAGCAGTACGTC.

This clonotype was observed a handful of times. The gene calls are TRBV27 and TRBJ2-7, with D perhaps TRBD2 (6 bases). V dropped 8 bases and J dropped 1 base, with 12 bases sitting between them. The CDR3 loop spans 13 amino acids. Germline V CDR1 and CDR2: MNHEY, SMNVEV (reference sequence). Here the CDR3 reads CASGGGQSYEQYF. The CDR3, as DNA: TGTGCCAGCGGAGGAGGGCAGTCCTACGAGCAGTACTTC.

This clonotype has a handful of counts. The rearrangement links TRBV19 to TRBJ1-4; D uncertain. Trimming left V 7 bases short and J 8 bases short, with 14 bases between. The CDR3 sequence is 13 residues long. Germline values: CDR1 LNHDA, CDR2 SQIVND (reference sequence). CDR3 sequence reads: CASKSQEKEKLFF. The CDR3 DNA is TGTGCCAGTAAATCCCAGGAGAAGGAAAAACTGTTTTTT.

This chain connects TRBV12-3 or TRBV12-4 to TRBJ2-2; the D is unclear. With 6 bases removed from V and 4 bases from J, the gap between germline ends came to 9 bases. The CDR3 contains 13 residues. The CDR3: CASREITTGELFF. DNA for the CDR3: TGTGCCAGCAGAGAAATAACCACCGGGGAGCTGTTTTTT.

This clonotype was detected a few times. The rearrangement uses TRBV6-1 and TRBJ2-7; the D gene is possibly TRBD1 (6 bases). V was shortened by 3 bases and J by 3 bases, with 12 bases between the two germline ends. The CDR3 spans 14 residues. Germline assignment: CDR1 MNHNS and CDR2 SASEGT. CDR3 coding DNA: TGTGCCAGCAGTGACCGGGGCAGGGGCTACGAGCAGTACGTC. This sequence encodes CASSDRGRGYEQYV.

This clonotype was seen more than once but under ten times. The genes are TRBV6-5 and TRBJ1-2; D unclear. In germline, CDR1 is MNHEY, CDR2 SVGAGI. The germline V and J ends were trimmed by 4 bases and 4 bases, with 16 bases remaining between them. There are 15 residues in the CDR3. CDR3 nucleotide sequence: TGTGCCAGCAGTTCCCCTAATAAGGGTTTCTATGGCTACACCTTC. Translation gives CASSSPNKGFYGYTF.

This clonotype was counted at least ten times. The chain couples TRBV11-2 to TRBJ1-3, with D possibly being TRBD1 (6 bases). Germline loops: CDR1 SGHAT, CDR2 FQNNGV. V lost 4 bases and J 1 base, leaving 14 bases between the germline ends. There are 16 residues in the CDR3. This chain's CDR3 is CASSSLSGASGNTIYF. The CDR3 DNA is TGTGCCAGCAGCTCTCTCTCAGGGGCTTCTGGAAACACCATATATTTT.

In this sample, this clonotype turned up a few times. V gene TRBV5-1 combines with J gene TRBJ1-2; D is unclear. V was cut by 0 bases and J by 6 bases, with 18 bases left in between. Per the germline V gene, CDR1 is SGHRS and CDR2 is YFSETQ. CDR3 length equals 16 residues. The CDR3 here is CASSLAEVSLGDGYTF. DNA of the CDR3: TGCGCCAGCAGCTTGGCGGAGGTCAGCCTAGGTGATGGCTACACCTTC.

Many counts were recorded for this clonotype. The chain has TRBV5-6 and TRBJ1-2, with unresolved D. CDR3 size: 15 residues. Trimming cost V 2 bases and J 3 bases, with 14 bases left between them. Per the germline V gene, CDR1 is SGHDT and CDR2 is YYEEEE. In DNA form, the CDR3 reads TGTGCCAGCAGCTTCAGACACCCGAGGGACTATGGCTACACCTTC. Protein sequence: CASSFRHPRDYGYTF.

This clonotype was seen repeatedly, ten times or more. The gene calls are TRBV2 and TRBJ1-6; no clear D. CDR1 and CDR2 from the germline V gene are SNHLY and FYNNEI. CDR3 size: 14 residues. The germline V and J ends were trimmed by 8 bases and 7 bases, with 15 bases remaining between them. The CDR3 sequence is CASQADESNSPLHF. The CDR3 DNA is TGTGCCAGCCAGGCGGACGAATCCAATTCACCCCTCCACTTT.

The V gene is TRBV4-3, the J gene TRBJ1-6; possibly TRBD1 for D (6 bases). The CDR3 length is 15 residues. V lost 4 bases to trimming and J lost 0 bases, with 7 bases between them. The germline CDR1 and CDR2 sequences are LGHNA and YSLEER. The chain's CDR3 is CASSRGASYNSPLHF. The CDR3 nucleotides are TGCGCCAGCAGCCGGGGGGCCTCCTATAATTCACCCCTCCACTTT.

This clonotype has ten or more counts. The chain joins TRBV6-2 or TRBV6-3 to TRBJ1-5; 7 positions agree with TRBD1. Germline values: CDR1 MNHEY, CDR2 SVGEGT. V lost 2 bases, J lost 0 bases, and 19 bases stayed unmatched. CDR3 length: 21 residues. The CDR3 DNA follows: TGTGCCAGCAGTTACGATCCTGGTACGCTGGGACAGAGTTATAGCAATCAGCCCCAGCATTTT. Translating gives CASSYDPGTLGQSYSNQPQHF.